The clone carrying this T cell receptor beta chain was observed a few times. What it binds is not known. TCRdb independently ran MiXCR on the reads; one entry per CDR3 protein. Seen here are hundreds of thousands of distinct CDR3 sequences, about 33% observed once, and the top ten hold around a sixth. This record comes from a study of T cell repertoires in cytomegalovirus infection. The CDR3 extends over 16 amino acids. V was shortened by 5 bases and J by 6 bases, with 21 bases between the two germline ends. The germline gives CDR1 SGHTA, CDR2 FQGNSA. The rearrangement joins TRBV7-2 to TRBJ2-3; possible D gene TRBD2, 6 bases. Sequencing was performed on cultured PBMCs, taken from culture after CMV antigen stimulation. The sequence was obtained from a human donor in good health (CMV status not recorded). Some clones in this sample may be carry-over from other donors' samples. DNA for the CDR3: TGTGCCAGCAGCCCCGTCTCAATCGCTAGCGTGGATACGCAGTATTTT. It translates to CASSPVSIASVDTQYF.